This T cell receptor beta chain was retrieved from a study of blood T cell repertoires in COVID-19. The length of the CDR3 is 14 residues. V shed 5 bases and J shed 2 bases, with 13 bases lying between them. Germline CDR1 is MNHEY and CDR2 is SVGAGI. Assay: immunoSEQ multiplex PCR; the TCRdb copy retains only in-frame clones and omits some. The top ten clones hold approximately 4% of a sample with fewer than 350,000 clones, about nine tenths of them seen once. The sample taken for sequencing was PBMCs or T cells enriched from blood (not recorded which). The clonotype originates from a young woman with acute COVID-19. J is TRBJ2-7 and V is TRBV6-5; tentatively, D is TRBD2 (6 bases). In DNA, the CDR3 is TGTGCCAGCAGTCTCTCGGAGGGGACCTACGAGCAGTACTTC. This gives the protein CASSLSEGTYEQYF.